The clone carrying this T cell receptor (beta chain) has at least ten counts. Amplified TCR beta CDR3 regions came from RNA transcripts. TCR CDR3 underwent first-round RT-PCR with the HTBI primer set. TCRdb processed the multiplex PCR reads anew with MiXCR; each CDR3 protein has one entry. Of some 690,000 distinct CDR3 sequences listed, around 15% are singletons. These data belong to a study of T cells in Graves' hyperthyroidism and ophthalmopathy. There are 16 residues in the CDR3. CDR1 is DFQATT and CDR2 is SNEGSKA in the germline V gene (reference sequence). V shed 4 bases, J shed 5 bases, and the junction held 8 bases outside the gene matches.

The receptor was derived from a man over 45 with Graves' hyperthyroidism. The chain carries TRBV20-1 and TRBJ2-2; TRBD2 agrees at 12 bases. The sequenced sample was blood. CDR3: CSATPGLAGRTGELFF. The CDR3 bases are TGCAGTGCTACCCCAGGACTAGCGGGAAGAACCGGGGAGCTGTTTTTT.